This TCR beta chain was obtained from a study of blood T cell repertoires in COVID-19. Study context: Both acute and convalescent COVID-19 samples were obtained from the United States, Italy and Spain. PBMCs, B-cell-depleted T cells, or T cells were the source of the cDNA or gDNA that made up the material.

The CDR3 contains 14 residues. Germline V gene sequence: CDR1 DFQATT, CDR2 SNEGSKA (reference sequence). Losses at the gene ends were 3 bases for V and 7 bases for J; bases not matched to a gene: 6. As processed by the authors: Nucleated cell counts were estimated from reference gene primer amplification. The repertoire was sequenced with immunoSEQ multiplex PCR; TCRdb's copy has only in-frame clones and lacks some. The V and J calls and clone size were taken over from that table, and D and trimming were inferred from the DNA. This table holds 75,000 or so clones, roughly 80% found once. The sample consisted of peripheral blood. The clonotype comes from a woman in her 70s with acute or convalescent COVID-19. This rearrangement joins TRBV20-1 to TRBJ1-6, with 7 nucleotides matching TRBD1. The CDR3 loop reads CSASLGQQNSPLHF. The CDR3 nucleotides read TGCAGTGCTAGTTTGGGACAGCAGAATTCACCCCTCCACTTT.